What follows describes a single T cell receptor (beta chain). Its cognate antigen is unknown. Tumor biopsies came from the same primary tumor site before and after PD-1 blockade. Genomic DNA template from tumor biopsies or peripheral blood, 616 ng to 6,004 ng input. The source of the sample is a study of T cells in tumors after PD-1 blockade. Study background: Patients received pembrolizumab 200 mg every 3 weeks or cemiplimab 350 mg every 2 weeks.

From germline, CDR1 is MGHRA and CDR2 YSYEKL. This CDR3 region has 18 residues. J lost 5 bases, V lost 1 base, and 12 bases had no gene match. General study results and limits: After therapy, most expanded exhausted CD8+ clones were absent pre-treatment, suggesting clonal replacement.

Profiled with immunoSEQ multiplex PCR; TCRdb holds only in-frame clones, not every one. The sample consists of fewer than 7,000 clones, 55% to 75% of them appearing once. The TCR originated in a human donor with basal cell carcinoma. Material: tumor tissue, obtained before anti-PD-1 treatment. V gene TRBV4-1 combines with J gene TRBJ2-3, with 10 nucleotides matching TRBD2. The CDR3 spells CASSQAHAGLAEKDTQYF. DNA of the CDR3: TGCGCCAGCAGCCAAGCCCATGCCGGACTAGCGGAGAAAGATACGCAGTATTTT.